The 20 T cell receptor beta chains given below trace back to one sample, sequenced in a study of T cell responses to AZD1222 COVID-19 vaccine. Method: immunoSEQ multiplex PCR; TCRdb's copy keeps in-frame clones and lacks some. The sample lists 110,000 or so clones; about 91% were seen once. The sequencing here drew on peripheral blood, taken 28 days after the second AZD1222 dose. These receptor sequences come from an adult who received the AZD1222 COVID-19 vaccine.

The chain employs TRBV6-2 or TRBV6-3 and TRBJ2-5; no reliable D call. CDR1 and CDR2 (germline): MNHEY, SVGEGT. This CDR3 is 16 amino acids long. The germline V and J ends were trimmed by 6 bases and 2 bases, with 19 bases remaining between them. CDR3 nucleotides: TGTGCCAGCAGCCACCCCGAGGCACGTTCTCAAGAGACCCAGTACTTC. It yields the protein CASSHPEARSQETQYF.

The chain combines TRBV19 with TRBJ1-5, with a tentative D call TRBD1 (5 bases). Germline CDR1 is LNHDA and CDR2 is SQIVND (reference sequence). This CDR3 spans 15 amino acids. V was clipped by 6 bases and J by 5 bases, with 17 bases between them. The CDR3 region is CASSPAPGFDQPQHF. CDR3 coding DNA: TGTGCCAGTAGCCCGGCCCCAGGGTTTGATCAGCCCCAGCATTTT.

Comments on this clone: Other DNA sequences of this sample code for an identical CDR3. The chain combines TRBV6-2 or TRBV6-3 with TRBJ2-7; no reliable D call. CDR3 length: 11 amino acids. Germline V gene sequence: CDR1 MNHEY, CDR2 SVGEGT. V lost 3 bases and J 5 bases, leaving 5 bases between the germline ends. The chain's CDR3 is CASSYFDEQYF. The CDR3 DNA reads TGTGCCAGCAGTTATTTCGACGAGCAGTACTTC.

DNA of the CDR3: TGCGCCAGCAGCCAAGATTTCTGGCAGGTGTTTTATAATTCACCCCTCCACTTT. This codes for CASSQDFWQVFYNSPLHF. The chain carries TRBV4-3 and TRBJ1-6; D remains unclear. V lost 0 bases to trimming and J lost 4 bases, with 16 bases between them. Germline CDR1 and CDR2: LGHNA and YSLEER. CDR3 size: 18 residues.

The chain has TRBV18 and TRBJ1-4; 8 bases agree with TRBD1. The CDR3 length is 15 residues. Germline lookup yields CDR1 KGHSH and CDR2 LQKENI. Trimming removed 4 bases from V and 1 base from J; junction bases left unmatched: 2. The CDR3 coding sequence is TGTGCCAGCTCACGCGACAGGGGAACTAATGAAAAACTGTTTTTT. Translated: CASSRDRGTNEKLFF.

V is TRBV18 and J is TRBJ1-4; unclear D gene. V lost 0 bases to trimming and J lost 1 base, with 6 bases between them. The CDR3 loop spans 15 amino acids. CDR1 is KGHSH and CDR2 is LQKENI in the germline V gene. This CDR3 is CASSPPPGTNEKLFF. DNA of the CDR3: TGTGCCAGCTCACCACCGCCGGGAACTAATGAAAAACTGTTTTTT.

V gene TRBV6-2 or TRBV6-3 combines with J gene TRBJ1-4; D might be TRBD1 (6 bases). V was shortened by 6 bases and J by 0 bases, with 14 bases between the two germline ends. The CDR3 runs to 16 residues. CDR1 MNHEY and CDR2 SVGEGT come from the germline V gene. For the CDR3, the DNA is TGTGCCAGCAGATACGGACAGTCCACAACTAATGAAAAACTGTTTTTT. Protein sequence: CASRYGQSTTNEKLFF.

J is TRBJ1-4 and V is TRBV7-9; D is unresolved. Deletions cut 2 bases from V and 7 bases from J, with 11 bases between. The CDR3 has 14 amino acids. CDR1 SEHNR and CDR2 FQNEAQ come from the germline V gene (reference sequence). DNA for the CDR3: TGTGCCAGCAGCTTATTTGGGGAAAGTGAAAAACTGTTTTTT. Translated: CASSLFGESEKLFF.

The chain joins TRBV24-1 to TRBJ2-7, with 9 positions matching TRBD1. CDR1 is KGHDR and CDR2 is SFDVKD in the germline V gene. The CDR3 consists of 16 residues. V was clipped by 5 bases and J by 2 bases; unmatched bases: 9. The CDR3 spells CATSAQIGTGTYEQYF. The DNA of the CDR3 is TGTGCCACCAGTGCCCAGATAGGGACAGGGACCTACGAGCAGTACTTC.

The rearrangement uses TRBV11-1 and TRBJ1-2; TRBD1 agrees at 7 bases. Germline V gene sequence: CDR1 SGHAT, CDR2 FQDESV (reference sequence). This CDR3 spans 13 amino acids. With V trimmed by 5 bases and J by 8 bases, 8 bases remained unmatched. The CDR3 here is CASSRDSRRGYTF. The CDR3 DNA is TGTGCCAGCAGCCGGGACAGTCGGCGCGGCTACACCTTC.

The genes are TRBV7-9 and TRBJ1-1; TRBD1 aligns across 7 bases. Trimming removed 5 bases from V and 5 bases from J; junction bases left unmatched: 8. CDR1 is SEHNR, CDR2 FQNEAQ, per germline (reference sequence). This CDR3 comprises 14 residues. The CDR3 DNA sequence: TGTGCCAGCAGCCGAGGGGCAGGGGGGACTGAAGCTTTCTTT. This encodes CASSRGAGGTEAFF.

This clone was picked up one time. The DNA of the CDR3 is TGTGCCAGCAGCTTGGTTAGGGGGAACACCGGGGAGCTGTTTTTT. It codes for CASSLVRGNTGELFF. The rearrangement joins TRBV5-4 to TRBJ2-2; tentative D call: TRBD1 (5 bases). This CDR3 comprises 15 residues. Germline V gene sequence: CDR1 SGHNT, CDR2 YYREEE (reference sequence). V lost 0 bases to trimming and J lost 1 base, with 7 bases between them.

CDR3 nucleotides: TGTGCCAGCCGCCCTTGGGAGGGGACAGATACGCAGTATTTT. Encoded protein: CASRPWEGTDTQYF. V and J are TRBV6-2 or TRBV6-3 and TRBJ2-3, with 7 positions matching TRBD2. Looked up from germline, CDR1 is MNHEY and CDR2 is SVGEGT. With 8 bases clipped from V and 3 bases from J, the junction kept 8 bases outside the gene matches. The length of the CDR3 is 14 residues.

The chain joins TRBV5-1 to TRBJ1-6; 7 positions agree with TRBD1. This CDR3 is built from 13 residues. Germline trimming cut 0 bases from V and 14 bases from J; bases unmatched to any gene: 5. Per germline, CDR1 SGHRS and CDR2 YFSETQ. The CDR3: CASSLDPGGSLHF. The CDR3 DNA reads as TGCGCCAGCAGCTTGGATCCAGGGGGGTCCCTCCACTTT.

This clone was seen a few times. The chain employs TRBV10-3 and TRBJ1-1; 11 nucleotides line up with TRBD1. V trimming: 2 bases; J trimming: 5 bases; junction bases outside the gene matches: 4. Germline CDR1 is ENHRY and CDR2 is SYGVKD. The CDR3 has 15 residues. CDR3: CAISERDRGRTEAFF. In nucleotides, the CDR3 is TGTGCCATCAGTGAGCGGGACAGGGGGAGGACTGAAGCTTTCTTT.

This clone appeared once. The V and J genes are TRBV2 and TRBJ1-6; 7 bases line up with TRBD1. CDR3 length: 13 residues. V lost 8 bases, J lost 7 bases, and 5 bases stayed unmatched. From germline, CDR1 is SNHLY and CDR2 FYNNEI. Here the CDR3 DNA reads TGTGCCAGCCGTACAGGGGAGAATTCACCCCTCCACTTT. The encoded protein is CASRTGENSPLHF.

This clone was counted once. The chain couples TRBV5-6 to TRBJ1-1; D not resolved. The CDR3 totals 14 residues. Germline V gene lookup returns CDR1 SGHDT and CDR2 YYEEEE. Deletions cut 2 bases from V and 3 bases from J, with 11 bases between. CDR3 DNA sequence: TGTGCCAGCAGCTTTGAGACGGGGTACACTGAAGCTTTCTTT. Its protein product is CASSFETGYTEAFF. The entire variable domain, with the rest obtained from reference TRBV5-6 and TRBJ1-1, is as follows: DAGVTQSPTHLIKTRGQQVTLRCSPKSGHDTVSWYQQALGQGPQFIFQYYEEEERQRGNFPDRFSGHQFPNYSSELNVNALLLGDSALYLCASSFETGYTEAFFGQGTRLTVV.

The V gene is TRBV2, the J gene TRBJ1-2, with no clear D. Trimming shortened V by 3 bases and J by 2 bases, and 7 bases separated the two germline ends. Germline V lookup: CDR1 SNHLY, CDR2 FYNNEI. The length of the CDR3 is 13 residues. The CDR3 here is CASSEGRNYGYTF. Written as DNA, the CDR3 is TGTGCCAGCAGTGAGGGCAGAAACTATGGCTACACCTTC.

CDR3: CASSSGTTGTTEAFF. For the CDR3, the DNA is TGTGCCAGCAGCTCCGGGACGACAGGGACCACTGAAGCTTTCTTT. V is TRBV27 and J is TRBJ1-1; 7 bases are shared with TRBD1. The CDR3 loop spans 15 amino acids. V trimming: 6 bases; J trimming: 4 bases; junction bases outside the gene matches: 11. The germline V gene encodes CDR1 MNHEY and CDR2 SMNVEV (reference sequence).

The J gene is TRBJ1-2, the V gene TRBV28; D ambiguous. CDR1 is MDHEN and CDR2 is SYDVKM in the germline V gene. V gave up 7 bases and J gave up 0 bases, with 6 bases separating them. The CDR3 length is 12 residues. DNA of the CDR3: TGTGCCAGCAAAGATTCTAACTATGGCTACACCTTC. Translating gives CASKDSNYGYTF.